This T cell receptor (beta chain) was profiled in a study of blood T cell repertoires in COVID-19. This clone has only a few counts. CDR3 length equals 16 residues. The junction had 1 base not matched to a gene; V was cut back by 0 bases and J by 1 base. From germline, CDR1 is SGHRS and CDR2 YFSETQ. Generated by immunoSEQ multiplex PCR, the TCRdb table keeps only in-frame clones and is missing some. There are about 20,000 clones in the sample; approximately 93% occur only once, and about 4% lies in the top ten. The chain is built from TRBV5-1 and TRBJ2-2; 9 nucleotides line up with TRBD2. The specimen was peripheral blood. The sequence derives from a woman in her 50s with active COVID-19. CDR3 sequence reads: CASSLELAGNTGELFF. Here the CDR3 DNA reads TGCGCCAGCAGCTTGGAACTAGCGGGGAACACCGGGGAGCTGTTTTTT.